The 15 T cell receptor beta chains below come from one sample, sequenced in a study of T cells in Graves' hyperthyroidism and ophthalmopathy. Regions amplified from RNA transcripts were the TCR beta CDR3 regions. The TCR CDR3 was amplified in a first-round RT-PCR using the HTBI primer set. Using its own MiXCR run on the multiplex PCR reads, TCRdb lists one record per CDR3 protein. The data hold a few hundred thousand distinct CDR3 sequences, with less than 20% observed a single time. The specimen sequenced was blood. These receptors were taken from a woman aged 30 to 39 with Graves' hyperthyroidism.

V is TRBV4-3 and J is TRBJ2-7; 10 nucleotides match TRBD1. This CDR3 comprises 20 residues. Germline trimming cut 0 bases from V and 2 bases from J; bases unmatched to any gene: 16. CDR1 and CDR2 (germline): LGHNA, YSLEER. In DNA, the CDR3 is TGCGCCAGCAGCCAAGATCCTAAACGGGACAGGGGAAGGGTCCCCTACGAGCAGTACTTC. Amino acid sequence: CASSQDPKRDRGRVPYEQYF.

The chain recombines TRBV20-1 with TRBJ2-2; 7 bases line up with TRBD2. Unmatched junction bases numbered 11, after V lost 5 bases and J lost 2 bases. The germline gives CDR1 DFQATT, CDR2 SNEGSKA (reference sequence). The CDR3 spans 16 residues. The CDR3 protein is CSASRPSGINTGELFF. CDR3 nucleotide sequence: TGCAGTGCTTCCCGTCCGAGCGGGATTAACACCGGGGAGCTGTTTTTT.

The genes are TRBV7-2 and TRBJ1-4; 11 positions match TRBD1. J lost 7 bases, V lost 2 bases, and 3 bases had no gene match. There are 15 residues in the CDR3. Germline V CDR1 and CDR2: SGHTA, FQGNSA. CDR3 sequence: CASSLFGQGAEKLFF. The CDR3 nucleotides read TGTGCCAGCAGCTTATTTGGACAGGGGGCTGAAAAACTGTTTTTT.

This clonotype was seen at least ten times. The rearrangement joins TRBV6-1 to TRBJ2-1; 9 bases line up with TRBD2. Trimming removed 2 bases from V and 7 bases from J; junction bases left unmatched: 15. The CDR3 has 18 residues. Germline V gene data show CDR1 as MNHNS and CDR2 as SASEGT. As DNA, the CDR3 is TGTGCCAGCAGTGAAAAGTTTATGGCTAGCGGGAATTGGAATGAGCAGTTCTTC. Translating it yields CASSEKFMASGNWNEQFF.

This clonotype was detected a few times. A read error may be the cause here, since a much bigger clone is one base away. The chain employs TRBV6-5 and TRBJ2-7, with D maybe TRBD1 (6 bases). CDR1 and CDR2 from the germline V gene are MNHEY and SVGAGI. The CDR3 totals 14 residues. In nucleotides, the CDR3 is TGTACCAGCAGTTACGGCAGGGGATATTACGAGCAGTACTTC. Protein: CTSSYGRGYYEQYF.

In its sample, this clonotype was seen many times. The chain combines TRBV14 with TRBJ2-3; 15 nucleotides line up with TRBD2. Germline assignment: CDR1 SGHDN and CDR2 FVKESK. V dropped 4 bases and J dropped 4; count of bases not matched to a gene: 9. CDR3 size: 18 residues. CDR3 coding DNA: TGTGCCAGCAGCCCGACCGGGACTAGCGGGAGGTTCGCAGATACGCAGTATTTT. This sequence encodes CASSPTGTSGRFADTQYF.

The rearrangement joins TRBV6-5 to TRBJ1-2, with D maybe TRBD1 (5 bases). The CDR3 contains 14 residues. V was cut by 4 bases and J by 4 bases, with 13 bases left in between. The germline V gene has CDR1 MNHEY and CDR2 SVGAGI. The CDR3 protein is CASSSLGVGYGYTF. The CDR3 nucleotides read TGTGCCAGCAGTTCACTGGGGGTTGGCTATGGCTACACCTTC.

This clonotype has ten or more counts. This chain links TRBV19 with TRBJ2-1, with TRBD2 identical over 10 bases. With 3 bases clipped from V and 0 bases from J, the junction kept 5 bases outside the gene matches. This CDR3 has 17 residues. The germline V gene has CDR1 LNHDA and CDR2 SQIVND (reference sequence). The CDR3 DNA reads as TGTGCCAGTAGTATCCGGACTAGCGGAAGCTCCTACAATGAGCAGTTCTTC. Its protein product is CASSIRTSGSSYNEQFF.

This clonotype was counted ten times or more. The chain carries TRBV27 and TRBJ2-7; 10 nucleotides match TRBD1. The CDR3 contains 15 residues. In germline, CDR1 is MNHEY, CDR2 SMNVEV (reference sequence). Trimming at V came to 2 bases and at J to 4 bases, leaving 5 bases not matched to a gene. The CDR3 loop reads CASSLKTGGGYEQYF. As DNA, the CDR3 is TGTGCCAGCAGTTTAAAGACAGGGGGCGGGTACGAGCAGTACTTC.

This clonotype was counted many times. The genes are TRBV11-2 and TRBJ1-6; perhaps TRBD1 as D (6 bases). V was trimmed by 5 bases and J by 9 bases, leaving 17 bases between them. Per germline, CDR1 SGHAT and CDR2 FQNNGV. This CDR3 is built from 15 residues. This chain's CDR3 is CASSLKTGGSSPLHF. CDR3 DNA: TGTGCCAGCAGCCTAAAGACAGGCGGAAGTTCACCCCTCCACTTT.

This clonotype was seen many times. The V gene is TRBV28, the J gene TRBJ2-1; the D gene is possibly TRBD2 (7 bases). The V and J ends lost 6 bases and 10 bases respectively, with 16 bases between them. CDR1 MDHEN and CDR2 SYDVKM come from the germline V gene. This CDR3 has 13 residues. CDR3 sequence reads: CASRYQGRGEQFF. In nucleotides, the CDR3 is TGTGCCAGCAGATATCAGGGGAGGGGGGAGCAGTTCTTC.

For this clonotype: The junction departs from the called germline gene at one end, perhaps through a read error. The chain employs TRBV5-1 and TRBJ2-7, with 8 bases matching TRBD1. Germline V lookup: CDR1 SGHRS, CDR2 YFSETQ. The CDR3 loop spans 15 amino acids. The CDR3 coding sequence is TGTGCCAGCAGCTTCGGCCGGGACAGGAACTACGAGCAGTACTTC. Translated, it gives CASSFGRDRNYEQYF.

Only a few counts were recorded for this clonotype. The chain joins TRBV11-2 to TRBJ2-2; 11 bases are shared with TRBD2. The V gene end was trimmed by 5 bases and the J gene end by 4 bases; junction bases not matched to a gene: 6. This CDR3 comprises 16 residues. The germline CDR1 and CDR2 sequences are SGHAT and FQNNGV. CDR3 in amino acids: CASSHTGLAGTGELFF. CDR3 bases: TGTGCCAGCAGCCATACCGGACTAGCGGGCACCGGGGAGCTGTTTTTT.

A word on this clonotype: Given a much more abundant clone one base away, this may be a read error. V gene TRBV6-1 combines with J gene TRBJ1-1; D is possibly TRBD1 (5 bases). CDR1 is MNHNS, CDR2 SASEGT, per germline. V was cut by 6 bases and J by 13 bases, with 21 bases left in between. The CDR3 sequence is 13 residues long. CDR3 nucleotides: TGTGCCAGCAGAAACGTTCGGAAGGGGTGGGTTTTCTTT. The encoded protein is CASRNVRKGWVFF.

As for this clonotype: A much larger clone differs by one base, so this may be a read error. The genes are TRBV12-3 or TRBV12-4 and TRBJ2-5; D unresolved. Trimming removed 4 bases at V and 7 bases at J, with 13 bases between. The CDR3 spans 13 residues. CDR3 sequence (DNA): TGTGCCAGCAGTTCGGCAGGTCCAATGACCCAGTACTTC. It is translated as CASSSAGPMTQYF.